This TCR beta chain was profiled in a study of T cells after yellow fever vaccination (dated by TCRdb to between 2018 and 2021). Background on the whole study: The SMART-Seq v4 Ultra Low Input RNA kit was used to prepare libraries from fractions with low cell numbers. Bulk TCR alpha and beta repertoires were sequenced longitudinally to track T-cell clones before and after primary and booster YFV17D yellow fever vaccination. The cohort comprised two healthy male donors, one aged 18 to 29 and one aged 30 to 39 years. Bulk PBMC replicates and cell subsets were isolated from blood drawn at multiple timepoints before and after both primary and secondary immunization.

Results and caveats for the whole study, not just this receptor: After the booster, most of the clones that had expanded following primary vaccination were detected again (just under 97% of CD4 and 80% to 90% of CD8), which suggests that memory was broadly maintained. A small share of clonotypes occurred in both CD4 and CD8 compartments, likely arising from convergent recombination. Compared with the primary T-cell response, the secondary T-cell response was weaker but faster, peaking on day 5 rather than day 15. Only a couple of donors were included in the study, so the extent to which the findings can be generalized is limited. Because abundant contaminating clonotypes from the bulk population could be contained in FACS-sorted repertoires, computational filtering was required.

TCR cDNA was synthesized by 5'RACE template switching, through which a universal primer site and unique molecular identifiers were introduced. Priming for cDNA synthesis came from both the TCR alpha and TCR beta constant segments. Library amplification involved two PCR steps, and the second step added sample barcodes and sequencing adapters. Libraries were sequenced on Illumina HiSeq 2500 (2x100 bp) or NovaSeq (2x150 bp). Concerning the study's data processing: Demultiplexing of reads and collapsing into UMI consensus sequences were performed with MIGEC, and V(D)J alignment was carried out with MiXCR. Vaccine-responding clonotypes were defined with edgeR using replicate PBMC samples, requiring FDR below 0.01 and a log2 fold change above 5 up to day 15. CD4 or CD8 identity was assigned to each bulk clonotype according to whether the clonotype was present at higher abundance in the sequenced CD4 repertoire or the sequenced CD8 repertoire. TCRdb passed the public sequencing reads through fastp at Q25 and MiXCR, retaining productive beta sequences. Identical CDR3 proteins give one entry, which carries the most common genes and DNA. TCRdb, rather than the study authors, made the V and J calls. The sample yields about 550,000 distinct CDR3 sequences; over 15% were counted once. Approximately 14% of the sample goes to the ten largest clones.

In light of the paper, this sample's treatment or condition label describes: live attenuated yellow fever vaccine strain. At each blood-draw timepoint, two biological replicates of bulk PBMCs were collected. PBMCs were isolated from peripheral blood using a standard Ficoll-Paque protocol. TriZol was used to extract RNA from bulk PBMCs, from CD4 and CD8 fractions, and from dextramer-positive and dextramer-negative fractions. The V end loses 4 bases and the J end loses 0 bases, and a stretch of 11 bases separates them. CDR1 and CDR2, per the germline V gene, are SGHRS and YFSETQ. Including the terminal cysteine and phenylalanine, the CDR3 comprises 15 residues. Of the read, only the CDR3 DNA is kept; its 45 bases are in frame from base 1. On this clonotype itself: Which antigen it targets is not known. One base away there is no much larger clone; base qualities are not given.

Here the chain combines TRBV5-1 and TRBJ2-1; the D gene cannot be named for sure. Sample: PBMCs, taken 15 days after the yellow fever booster vaccination. This TCR came from a man in his thirties or forties who received the YFV17D yellow fever vaccine. This receptor carries the CDR3 CASSTGVNSYNEQFF. At the DNA level, the sequence is TGCGCCAGCAGCACCGGAGTTAACTCCTACAATGAGCAGTTCTTC. This CDR3, with the reference TRBV5-1 and TRBJ2-1 proteins standing in past its ends, gives the full variable domain KAGVTQTPRYLIKTRGQQVTLSCSPISGHRSVSWYQQTPGQGLQFLFEYFSETQRNKGNFPGRFSGRQFSNSRSEMNVSTLELGDSALYLCASSTGVNSYNEQFFGPGTRLTVL.